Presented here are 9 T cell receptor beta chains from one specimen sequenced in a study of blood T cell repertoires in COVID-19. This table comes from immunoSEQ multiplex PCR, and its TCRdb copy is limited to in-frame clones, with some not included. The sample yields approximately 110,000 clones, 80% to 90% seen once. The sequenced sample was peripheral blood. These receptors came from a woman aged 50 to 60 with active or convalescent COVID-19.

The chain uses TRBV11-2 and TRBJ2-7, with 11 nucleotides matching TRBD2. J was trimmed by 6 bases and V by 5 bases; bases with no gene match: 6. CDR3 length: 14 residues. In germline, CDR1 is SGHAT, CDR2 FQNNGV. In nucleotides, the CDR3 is TGTGCCAGCAGCGGGACTAGCGGCTCTCTCGAGCAGTACTTC. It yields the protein CASSGTSGSLEQYF.

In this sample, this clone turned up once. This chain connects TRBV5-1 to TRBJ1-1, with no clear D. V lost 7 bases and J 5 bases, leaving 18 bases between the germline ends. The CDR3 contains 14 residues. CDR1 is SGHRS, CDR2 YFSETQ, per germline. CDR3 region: CASGPAPAETEAFF. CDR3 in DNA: TGCGCCAGCGGGCCAGCTCCAGCAGAAACTGAAGCTTTCTTT.

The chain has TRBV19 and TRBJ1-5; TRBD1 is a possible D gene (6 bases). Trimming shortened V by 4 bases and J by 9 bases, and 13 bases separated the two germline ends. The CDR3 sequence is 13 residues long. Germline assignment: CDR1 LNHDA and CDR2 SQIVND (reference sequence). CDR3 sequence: CASSTGELTPQHF. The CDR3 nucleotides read TGTGCCAGTAGTACAGGGGAGTTGACGCCCCAGCATTTT. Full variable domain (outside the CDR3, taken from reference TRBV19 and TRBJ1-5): DGGITQSPKYLFRKEGQNVTLSCEQNLNHDAMYWYRQDPGQGLRLIYYSQIVNDFQKGDIAEGYSVSREKKESFPLTVTSAQKNPTAFYLCASSTGELTPQHFGDGTRLSIL.

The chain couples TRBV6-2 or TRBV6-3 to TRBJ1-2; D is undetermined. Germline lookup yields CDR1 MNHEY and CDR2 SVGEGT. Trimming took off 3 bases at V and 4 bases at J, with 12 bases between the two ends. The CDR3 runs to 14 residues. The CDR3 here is CASSYKSELYGYTF. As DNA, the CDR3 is TGTGCCAGCAGTTATAAGTCCGAACTCTATGGCTACACCTTC.

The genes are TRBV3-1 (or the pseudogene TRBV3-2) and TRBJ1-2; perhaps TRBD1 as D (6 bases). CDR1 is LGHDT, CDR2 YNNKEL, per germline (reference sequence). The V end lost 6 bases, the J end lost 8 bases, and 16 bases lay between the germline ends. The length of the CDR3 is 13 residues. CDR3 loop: CASSPGTNEGYTF. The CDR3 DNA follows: TGTGCCAGCAGTCCCGGGACAAACGAAGGCTACACCTTC.

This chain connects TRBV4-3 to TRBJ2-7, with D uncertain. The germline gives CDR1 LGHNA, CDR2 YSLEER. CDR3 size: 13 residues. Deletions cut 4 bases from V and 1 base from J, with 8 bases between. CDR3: CASSPERSYEQYF. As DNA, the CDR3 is TGCGCCAGCAGCCCGGAGCGATCCTACGAGCAGTACTTC.

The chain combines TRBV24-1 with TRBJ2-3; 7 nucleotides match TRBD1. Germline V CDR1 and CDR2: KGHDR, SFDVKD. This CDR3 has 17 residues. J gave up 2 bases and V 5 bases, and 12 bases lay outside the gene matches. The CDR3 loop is CATSVRKGQSTTDTQYF. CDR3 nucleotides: TGTGCCACCAGTGTGAGAAAGGGACAGTCTACCACAGATACGCAGTATTTT.

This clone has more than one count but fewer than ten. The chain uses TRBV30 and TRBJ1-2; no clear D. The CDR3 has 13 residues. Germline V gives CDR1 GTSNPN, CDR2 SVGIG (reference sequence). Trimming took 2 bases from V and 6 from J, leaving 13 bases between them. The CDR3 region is CAWSRGWGDGYTF. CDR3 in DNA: TGTGCCTGGAGTCGCGGTTGGGGAGATGGCTACACCTTC.

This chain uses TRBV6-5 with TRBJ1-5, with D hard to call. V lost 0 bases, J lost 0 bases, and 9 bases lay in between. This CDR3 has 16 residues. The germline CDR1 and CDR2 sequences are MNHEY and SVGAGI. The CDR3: CASSYSGDYSNQPQHF. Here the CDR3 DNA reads TGTGCCAGCAGTTACTCCGGCGACTATAGCAATCAGCCCCAGCATTTT.